The next 28 T cell receptor beta chains were all read from a single sample in a study of Tregs in tolerant kidney transplant recipients. Sequenced by immunoSEQ multiplex PCR; TCRdb stores in-frame clones only, minus some. This sample carries approximately 60,000 clones, 95% to 98% of them seen once, and the ten largest clones take approximately 0.36%. Material: Tregs from blood, obtained before the transplant. Receptors originate from a human donor who received a combined kidney and bone marrow transplant.

The chain uses TRBV19 and TRBJ1-2, with a tentative D call TRBD1 (5 bases). The CDR3 runs to 12 residues. Per germline, CDR1 LNHDA and CDR2 SQIVND (reference sequence). V was shortened by 6 bases and J by 3 bases, with 8 bases between the two germline ends. The CDR3 loop is CASRKGHYGYTF. CDR3 coding DNA: TGTGCCAGTAGAAAGGGGCACTATGGCTACACCTTC.

V usage is TRBV19 and J usage is TRBJ2-2, with 9 nucleotides matching TRBD1. V was pared by 6 bases and J by 4 bases, with 3 bases of the junction left unmatched. CDR3 length: 14 residues. Germline CDR1 reads LNHDA; CDR2 reads SQIVND (reference sequence). The CDR3 protein is CASRRDRATGELFF. As DNA, the CDR3 is TGTGCCAGTAGGAGGGACAGGGCCACCGGGGAGCTGTTTTTT.

The chain couples TRBV19 to TRBJ2-7, with D possibly being TRBD1 (6 bases). This CDR3 has 14 residues. The ends were cut back, 7 bases at V and 4 bases at J, with 17 bases in the middle. Germline lookup yields CDR1 LNHDA and CDR2 SQIVND (reference sequence). CDR3 DNA sequence: TGTGCCAGTACCCCTAGAGGACAGATATACGAGCAGTACTTC. Translation gives CASTPRGQIYEQYF.

V is TRBV7-9 and J is TRBJ1-2; D possibly corresponds to TRBD1 (6 bases). This CDR3 has 15 amino acids. V dropped 2 bases and J dropped 4 bases, with 14 bases sitting between them. Per germline, CDR1 SEHNR and CDR2 FQNEAQ (reference sequence). This CDR3 reads CASSLSPQGIYGYTF. CDR3 sequence (DNA): TGTGCCAGCAGCTTATCCCCACAGGGAATCTATGGCTACACCTTC. Looking up the rest from reference TRBV7-9 and TRBJ1-2 gives the full variable domain: DTGVSQNPRHKITKRGQNVTFRCDPISEHNRLYWYRQTLGQGPEFLTYFQNEAQLEKSRLLSDRFSAERPKGSFSTLEIQRTEQGDSAMYLCASSLSPQGIYGYTFGSGTRLTVV.

This clone was recorded once. The chain links TRBV9 to TRBJ1-1, with 8 nucleotides matching TRBD1. Germline lookup yields CDR1 SGDLS and CDR2 YYNGEE. The V gene end was trimmed by 0 bases and the J gene end by 4 bases; junction bases not matched to a gene: 5. This CDR3 is 15 amino acids long. CDR3 coding DNA: TGTGCCAGCAGCGTAGCCGGGACAGGAAGCACTGAAGCTTTCTTT. Translating it yields CASSVAGTGSTEAFF.

The chain combines TRBV5-6 with TRBJ2-7, with unresolved D. V was pared by 0 bases and J by 7 bases, with 5 bases between. Germline V gene lookup returns CDR1 SGHDT and CDR2 YYEEEE. This CDR3 has 11 residues. The CDR3 DNA is TGTGCCAGCAGCTTGGTGGAGGAGCAGTACTTC. The encoded protein is CASSLVEEQYF.

The count of this clone is one. The gene calls are TRBV7-8 and TRBJ1-2; D might be TRBD1 (6 bases). The ends were cut back, 4 bases at V and 3 bases at J, with 12 bases in the middle. The CDR3 has 14 amino acids. Germline V CDR1 and CDR2: SGHVS, FQNEAQ. The chain's CDR3 is CASSSYREDYGYTF. CDR3 DNA sequence: TGTGCCAGCAGCTCGTACAGGGAAGACTATGGCTACACCTTC.

J is TRBJ2-1 and V is TRBV7-2; D not certain. Between the trimmed V and J ends, which lost 4 bases and 0 bases, there was a span of 10 bases. CDR3 length equals 15 residues. Germline V gene sequence: CDR1 SGHTA, CDR2 FQGNSA. As DNA, the CDR3 is TGTGCCAGCAGCTACCCACCGAGCTCCTACAATGAGCAGTTCTTC. Its protein is CASSYPPSSYNEQFF.

The chain uses TRBV18 and TRBJ2-1; 9 positions agree with TRBD2. V was clipped by 9 bases and J by 5 bases; unmatched bases: 8. Germline V gene data show CDR1 as KGHSH and CDR2 as LQKENI. CDR3 length equals 14 residues. In nucleotides, the CDR3 is TGTGCCAGTTCTCGGGCTAGCGGGAACAATGAGCAGTTCTTC. As protein: CASSRASGNNEQFF.

This clone was seen just once. V gene TRBV4-3 combines with J gene TRBJ2-2, with 10 bases fitting TRBD1. The CDR3 runs 16 residues. CDR1 and CDR2 (germline): LGHNA, YSLEER. V lost 3 bases to trimming and J lost 6 bases; unmatched junction nucleotides: 7. This CDR3 is CASSHGTGDLAGELFF. The CDR3 DNA follows: TGCGCCAGCAGCCACGGGACAGGGGATTTGGCCGGGGAGCTGTTTTTT.

Only one count was recorded for this clone. The J gene is TRBJ1-1, the V gene TRBV7-2; maybe TRBD1 (5 bases). The CDR3 is made up of 15 amino acids. Germline CDR1 and CDR2: SGHTA and FQGNSA. Between the trimmed V and J ends, which lost 5 bases and 1 base, there was a span of 14 bases. The CDR3 region is CASSRTSAQNTEAFF. Written as DNA, the CDR3 is TGTGCCAGCAGCCGGACATCAGCTCAGAACACTGAAGCTTTCTTT.

This sequence joins TRBV5-5 and TRBJ2-3; D not resolved. Between the trimmed V and J ends, which lost 2 bases and 6 bases, there was a span of 13 bases. This CDR3 region has 14 residues. Germline-derived CDR1 and CDR2 are SGHKS and YYEKEE (reference sequence). CDR3 sequence reads: CASSFWRGFDTQYF. In nucleotides, the CDR3 is TGTGCCAGCAGCTTCTGGAGAGGTTTTGATACGCAGTATTTT. Complete variable domain (other parts from reference TRBV5-5 and TRBJ2-3): DAGVTQSPTHLIKTRGQQVTLRCSPISGHKSVSWYQQVLGQGPQFIFQYYEKEERGRGNFPDRFSARQFPNYSSELNVNALLLGDSALYLCASSFWRGFDTQYFGPGTRLTVL.

V usage is TRBV7-2 and J usage is TRBJ1-2; TRBD1 agrees at 9 bases. The CDR3 is 15 amino acids. Trimming at V came to 4 bases and at J to 9 bases, leaving 12 bases not matched to a gene. Germline CDR1 SGHTA, CDR2 FQGNSA. Written as DNA, the CDR3 is TGTGCCAGCAGCTCGGGACAGGGAGGTCTCCCTAGCTACACCTTC. Translated: CASSSGQGGLPSYTF.

V and J are TRBV6-1 and TRBJ2-1; 7 bases line up with TRBD2. There are 16 residues in the CDR3. J lost 4 bases, V lost 3 bases, and 9 bases had no gene match. Germline CDR1 reads MNHNS; CDR2 reads SASEGT. Here the CDR3 reads CASSDTYASGYNEQFF. The CDR3 DNA reads TGTGCCAGCAGTGATACGTATGCTAGCGGATACAATGAGCAGTTCTTC.

The chain combines TRBV5-6 with TRBJ2-7; 7 bases are a match to TRBD1. CDR1 is SGHDT, CDR2 YYEEEE, per germline. The junction had 18 bases not matched to a gene; V was cut back by 6 bases and J by 0 bases. The CDR3 has 18 amino acids. The CDR3 here is CASTSLLQGYQDSYEQYF. The CDR3 nucleotides read TGTGCCAGCACCTCTCTTTTACAGGGGTACCAAGACTCCTACGAGCAGTACTTC.

The genes are TRBV18 and TRBJ1-2; 10 bases match TRBD1. V lost 5 bases and J lost 8; bases outside the gene matches: 8. The CDR3 is 14 residues long. Germline V CDR1 and CDR2: KGHSH, LQKENI. DNA for the CDR3: TGTGCCAGCTCAACCCTGACAGGGGGCAAAGGCTACACCTTC. It specifies CASSTLTGGKGYTF.

This chain connects TRBV5-4 to TRBJ2-1, with 9 positions matching TRBD2. The V segment lost 4 bases and the J segment 3 bases; nucleotides outside the gene matches: 8. Germline V lookup: CDR1 SGHNT, CDR2 YYREEE (reference sequence). The CDR3 covers 16 residues. For the CDR3, the DNA is TGTGCCAGCAGCACGCGCGGGGGGGGGAACTACAATGAGCAGTTCTTC. Protein: CASSTRGGGNYNEQFF.

A few counts support this clone. This chain joins TRBV29-1 and TRBJ2-7; 8 bases are shared with TRBD1. Germline CDR1 SQVTM, CDR2 ANQGSEA. J was trimmed by 4 bases and V by 5 bases; bases with no gene match: 7. The CDR3 runs 13 residues. As DNA, the CDR3 is TGCAGCGTTTTGGACAGGGCCGAATACGAGCAGTACTTC. This sequence encodes CSVLDRAEYEQYF.

The CDR3 nucleotides read TGCGCCAGCAGCTTGTCTAGCGGGAGAATTGAGACCCAGTACTTC. This encodes CASSLSSGRIETQYF. V usage is TRBV5-1 and J usage is TRBJ2-5; TRBD2 matches 10 bases. V lost 1 base and J lost 5; bases outside the gene matches: 5. Germline-derived CDR1 and CDR2 are SGHRS and YFSETQ. This CDR3 has 15 amino acids.

The V call is TRBV21-1, the J call TRBJ2-5; TRBD2 reflects the table's D call only, with no check against the DNA. TRBV21-1 is noted as a pseudogene. This CDR3 has 16 amino acids. CDR3 sequence: CASSNLSGRARETQYF. In nucleotides, the CDR3 is TGTGCCAGCAGCAATTTGAGCGGGAGGGCCCGAGAGACCCAGTACTTC.

The chain joins TRBV13 to TRBJ2-7; 7 bases align to TRBD2. Germline CDR1 PRHDT, CDR2 FYEKMQ (reference sequence). The CDR3 has 16 amino acids. J gave up 6 bases and V 4 bases, and 15 bases lay outside the gene matches. The CDR3 region is CASSSFSSGGTREQYF. DNA for the CDR3: TGTGCCAGCAGCTCCTTCTCTAGCGGCGGAACTCGCGAGCAGTACTTC.

CDR3 protein: CASSEGRDRRRSPLHF. The CDR3 DNA is TGCGCCAGCAGTGAAGGGAGAGACAGGAGAAGATCACCCCTCCACTTT. The rearrangement uses TRBV10-1 and TRBJ1-6, with D possibly being TRBD1 (6 bases). Deletions cut 3 bases from V and 10 bases from J, with 19 bases between. The CDR3 sequence is 16 residues long. In germline, CDR1 is WNHNN, CDR2 SYGVQD (reference sequence).

This chain uses TRBV7-3 with TRBJ2-3; 7 bases are a match to TRBD2. Per the germline V gene, CDR1 is SGHTA and CDR2 is FQGTGA. V gave up 0 bases and J gave up 6 bases; unmatched junction bases: 3. This CDR3 comprises 14 residues. The chain's CDR3 is CASSLTGTIDTQYF. The CDR3 coding sequence is TGTGCCAGCAGCTTAACTGGGACTATTGATACGCAGTATTTT. Full variable domain (outside the CDR3, taken from reference TRBV7-3 and TRBJ2-3): GAGVSQTPSNKVTEKGKYVELRCDPISGHTALYWYRQSLGQGPEFLIYFQGTGAADDSGLPNDRFFAVRPEGSVSTLKIQRTERGDSAVYLCASSLTGTIDTQYFGPGTRLTVL.

The V gene is TRBV19, the J gene TRBJ1-5, with 9 bases matching TRBD1. Germline lookup yields CDR1 LNHDA and CDR2 SQIVND (reference sequence). CDR3 length: 21 amino acids. Trimming at V came to 4 bases and at J to 4 bases, leaving 23 bases not matched to a gene. In DNA, the CDR3 is TGTGCCAGTAGTAAAAAAGCTGTAACATTGTGGGGACAGGGATGGAATCAGCCCCAGCATTTT. As protein: CASSKKAVTLWGQGWNQPQHF. Full variable domain (rest looked up from reference TRBV19 and TRBJ1-5): DGGITQSPKYLFRKEGQNVTLSCEQNLNHDAMYWYRQDPGQGLRLIYYSQIVNDFQKGDIAEGYSVSREKKESFPLTVTSAQKNPTAFYLCASSKKAVTLWGQGWNQPQHFGDGTRLSIL.

The V gene is TRBV5-1, the J gene TRBJ1-4, with D maybe TRBD1 (6 bases). Per germline, CDR1 SGHRS and CDR2 YFSETQ. The germline V and J ends were trimmed by 0 bases and 8 bases, with 20 bases remaining between them. The CDR3 extends over 17 amino acids. CDR3 in amino acids: CASSLEPLGQLLEKLFF. The CDR3 nucleotides are TGCGCCAGCAGCTTGGAGCCCCTCGGACAGCTTTTGGAAAAACTGTTTTTT.

This chain uses TRBV5-1 with TRBJ2-7, with 9 bases matching TRBD2. The germline CDR1 and CDR2 sequences are SGHRS and YFSETQ. The ends lost 2 bases at V and 12 bases at J; junction bases unmatched: 6. This CDR3 spans 12 amino acids. In DNA, the CDR3 is TGCGCCAGCAGCTTCGGGGGACTAGCTCCGTACTTC. Protein product: CASSFGGLAPYF.

J is TRBJ2-5 and V is TRBV19, with 12 bases that match TRBD2. V lost 6 bases to trimming and J lost 4 bases; unmatched junction nucleotides: 9. Germline V CDR1 and CDR2: LNHDA, SQIVND (reference sequence). The CDR3 totals 16 residues. The DNA for the CDR3 is TGTGCCAGTAGACCTAGCGGGAGGGCCGGTGGAGAGACCCAGTACTTC. Encoded protein: CASRPSGRAGGETQYF.

This rearrangement joins TRBV7-3 to TRBJ2-7; 8 bases are shared with TRBD2. Germline loops: CDR1 SGHTA, CDR2 FQGTGA. CDR3 length equals 15 residues. V shed 2 bases and J 2 bases; nucleotides not matched to a gene: 5. CDR3 nucleotide sequence: TGTGCCAGCAGCTTACTGGCGGGGGGAGCCTACGAGCAGTACTTC. Translating it yields CASSLLAGGAYEQYF.